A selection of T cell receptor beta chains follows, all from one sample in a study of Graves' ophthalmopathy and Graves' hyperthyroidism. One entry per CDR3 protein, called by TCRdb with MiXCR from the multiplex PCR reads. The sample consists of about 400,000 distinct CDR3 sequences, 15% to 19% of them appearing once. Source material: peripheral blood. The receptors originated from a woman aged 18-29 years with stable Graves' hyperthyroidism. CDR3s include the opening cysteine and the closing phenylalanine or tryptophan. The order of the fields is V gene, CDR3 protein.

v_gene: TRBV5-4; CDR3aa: CASRNQTGVNYGYTF
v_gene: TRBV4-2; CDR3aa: CASSQALLNTGELFF
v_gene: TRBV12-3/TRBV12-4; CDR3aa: CASKLDSGNTIYF
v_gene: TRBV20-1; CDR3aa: CSAKPRGIEAGYTF
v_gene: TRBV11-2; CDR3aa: CASSSLWAGGPSYEQYF
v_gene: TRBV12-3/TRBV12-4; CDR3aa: CASSLKGWPYSNQPQHF
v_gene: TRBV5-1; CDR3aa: CASSHLGQGGTGELFF
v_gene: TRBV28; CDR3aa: CASWEGFTYEQYF
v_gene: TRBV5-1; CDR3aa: CASSTGTGDSQETQYF
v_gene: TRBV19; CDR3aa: CASRRDGTYGCTF
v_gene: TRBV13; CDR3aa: CASSLAGEQETQYF
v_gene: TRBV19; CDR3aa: CAGDRKNTEAFF
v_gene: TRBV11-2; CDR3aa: CASSLDPGQVYEQYF
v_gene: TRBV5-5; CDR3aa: CASSLVFSTGELFF
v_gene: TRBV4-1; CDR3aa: CASSQRTGTFYEQYF
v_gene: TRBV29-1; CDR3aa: CSVGSGTVGGETQYF
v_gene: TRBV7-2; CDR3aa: CASSKDRGVETQYF
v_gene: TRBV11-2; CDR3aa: CASSPGTRGNTGELFF
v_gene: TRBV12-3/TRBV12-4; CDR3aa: CASSLAVTAEQYF
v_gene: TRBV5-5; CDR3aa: CASSLANGPLHF
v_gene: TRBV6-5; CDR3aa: CASSYSWGSYEQYF
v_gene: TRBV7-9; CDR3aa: CASKGRGQGEAFF
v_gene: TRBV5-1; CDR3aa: CASSSGMNTEAFF
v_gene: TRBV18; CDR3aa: CASSPPAGGGGTGELFF
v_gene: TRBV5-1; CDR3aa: CASGPRRGGDTGELFF
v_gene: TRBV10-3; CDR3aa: CATSGRVYAGHTEAFF
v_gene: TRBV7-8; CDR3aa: CASSLVGGMDIQYF
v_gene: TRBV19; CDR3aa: CASSKDFQETQYF
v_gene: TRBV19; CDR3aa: CASESRGNTEAFF
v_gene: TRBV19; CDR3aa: CASSYSQRGTEAFF
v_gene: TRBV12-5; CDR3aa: CASGLLAGVGETQYF
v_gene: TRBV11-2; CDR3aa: CASSRLLDEQYF
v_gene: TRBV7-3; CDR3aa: CASSLTRETDNTEAFF
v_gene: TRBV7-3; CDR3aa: CASSLIAVANTGELFF
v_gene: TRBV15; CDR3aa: CATSRARVLWWSTEAFF
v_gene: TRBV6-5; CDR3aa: CASSYPGQFYGYTF
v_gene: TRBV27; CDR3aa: CASRTGGYVSPLHF
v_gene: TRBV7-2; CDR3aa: CASSLDSQAFF
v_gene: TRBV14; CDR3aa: CASSQPGYTEAFF
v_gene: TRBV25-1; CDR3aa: CASSTSDRVNPEAFF
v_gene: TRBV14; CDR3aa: CASSQVYGGSEAFF
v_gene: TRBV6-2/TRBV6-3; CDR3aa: CASSYAPVRGHPTYEQYF
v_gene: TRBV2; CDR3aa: CASSDRRNSYEQYF
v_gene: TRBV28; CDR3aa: CASSLASEGVGPQHF
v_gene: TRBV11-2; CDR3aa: CASSFEGTQYF